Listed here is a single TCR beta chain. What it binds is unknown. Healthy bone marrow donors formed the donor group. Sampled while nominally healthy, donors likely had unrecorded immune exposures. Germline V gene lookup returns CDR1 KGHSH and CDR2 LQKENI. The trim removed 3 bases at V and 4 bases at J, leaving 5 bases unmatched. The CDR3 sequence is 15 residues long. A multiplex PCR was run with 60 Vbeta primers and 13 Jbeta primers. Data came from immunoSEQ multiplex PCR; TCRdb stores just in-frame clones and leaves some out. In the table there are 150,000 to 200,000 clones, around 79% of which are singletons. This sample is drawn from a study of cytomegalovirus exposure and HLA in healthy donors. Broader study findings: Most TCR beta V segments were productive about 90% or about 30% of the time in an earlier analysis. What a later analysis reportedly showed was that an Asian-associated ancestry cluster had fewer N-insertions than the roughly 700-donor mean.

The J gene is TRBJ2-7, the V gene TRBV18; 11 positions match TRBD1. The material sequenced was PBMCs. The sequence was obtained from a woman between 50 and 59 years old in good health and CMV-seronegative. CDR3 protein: CASSPWTGGEYEQYF. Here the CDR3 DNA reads TGTGCCAGCTCACCTTGGACAGGGGGCGAGTACGAGCAGTACTTC.